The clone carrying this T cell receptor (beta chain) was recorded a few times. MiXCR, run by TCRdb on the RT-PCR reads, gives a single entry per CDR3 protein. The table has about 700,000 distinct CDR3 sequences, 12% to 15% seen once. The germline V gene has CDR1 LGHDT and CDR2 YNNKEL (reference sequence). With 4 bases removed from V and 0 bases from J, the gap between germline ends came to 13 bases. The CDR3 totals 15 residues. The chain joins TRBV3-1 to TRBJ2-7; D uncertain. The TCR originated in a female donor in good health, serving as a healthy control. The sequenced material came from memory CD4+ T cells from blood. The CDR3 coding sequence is TGTGCCAGCAGCCCCTCAGCCTCATACTCCTACGAGCAGTACTTC. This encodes CASSPSASYSYEQYF.